This is a list of T cell receptor beta chains from one sample in a study of chemoradiotherapy in HPV16-positive cancers. This table comes from immunoSEQ multiplex PCR, and its TCRdb copy is limited to in-frame clones, with some not included. There are about 66,000 clones in the sample; roughly 90% occur only once, and more than 3.5% lies in the top ten. Sequenced material: blood, taken from a patient who underwent chemoradiotherapy. Receptor source: a human donor with HPV-associated anogenital cancer. CDR3s include the opening cysteine and the closing phenylalanine or tryptophan. The order of the fields is J gene, V gene, D gene, clone size, CDR3 length, CDR3 DNA, CDR3 protein. A D gene is named only where the DNA matches it firmly. Not all rows give a size; the values are once, few, many and, for expanded clones, a class.

j_call: TRBJ2-3
v_call: TRBV7-9
d_call: NA
clone_size: NA
cdr3_length: 11
cdr3_nt: TGTGCCAGACATATCACAGATACGCAGTATTTT
cdr3_aa: CARHITDTQYF

j_call: TRBJ2-1
v_call: TRBV4-1
d_call: NA
clone_size: NA
cdr3_length: 12
cdr3_nt: TGCGCCAGCAGCCAGACGTACAATGAGCAGTTCTTC
cdr3_aa: CASSQTYNEQFF

j_call: TRBJ2-1
v_call: TRBV6-4
d_call: TRBD2
clone_size: NA
cdr3_length: 14
cdr3_nt: TGTGCCAGCAGTGCGGCTAGCGGGTTCCATGAGCAGTTCTTC
cdr3_aa: CASSAASGFHEQFF

j_call: TRBJ2-3
v_call: TRBV6-5
d_call: TRBD2
clone_size: NA
cdr3_length: 16
cdr3_nt: TGTGCCAGCAGTTACGGACTAGCGGTGACGCCAGATACGCAGTATTTT
cdr3_aa: CASSYGLAVTPDTQYF

j_call: TRBJ2-5
v_call: TRBV6-1
d_call: NA
clone_size: NA
cdr3_length: 14
cdr3_nt: TGTGCCAGCAGTGATGGGTTCTGGCAAGAGACCCAGTACTTC
cdr3_aa: CASSDGFWQETQYF

j_call: TRBJ2-5
v_call: TRBV11-2
d_call: TRBD2
clone_size: NA
cdr3_length: 14
cdr3_nt: TGTGCCAGCAGCCGGACTAGATTAGGAGAGACCCAGTACTTC
cdr3_aa: CASSRTRLGETQYF

j_call: TRBJ1-3
v_call: TRBV6-5
d_call: NA
clone_size: NA
cdr3_length: 15
cdr3_nt: TGTGCCAGCAGTTCTGGACCTTACTCTGGAAACACCATATATTTT
cdr3_aa: CASSSGPYSGNTIYF

j_call: TRBJ2-1
v_call: TRBV9
d_call: NA
clone_size: NA
cdr3_length: 14
cdr3_nt: TGTGCCAGCAGCGACAGGGAAACCTACAATGAGCAGTTCTTC
cdr3_aa: CASSDRETYNEQFF

j_call: TRBJ2-1
v_call: TRBV2
d_call: NA
clone_size: NA
cdr3_length: 10
cdr3_nt: TGTGCCGGAAGGAGCGGGGAGCAGTTCTTC
cdr3_aa: CAGRSGEQFF

j_call: TRBJ2-3
v_call: TRBV6-6
d_call: NA
clone_size: NA
cdr3_length: 13
cdr3_nt: TGTGCCAGCAGCAAACCAGGGACAGATACGCAGTATTTT
cdr3_aa: CASSKPGTDTQYF

j_call: TRBJ2-3
v_call: TRBV11-3
d_call: NA
clone_size: NA
cdr3_length: 14
cdr3_nt: TGTGCCAGCAGCTTAGTACGAGGCACAGATACGCAGTATTTT
cdr3_aa: CASSLVRGTDTQYF

j_call: TRBJ1-1
v_call: TRBV19
d_call: NA
clone_size: NA
cdr3_length: 17
cdr3_nt: TGTGCCAGTAGTCCCCTCGGGGGGAGCGGAATGAACACTGAAGCTTTCTTT
cdr3_aa: CASSPLGGSGMNTEAFF

j_call: TRBJ1-2
v_call: TRBV30
d_call: NA
clone_size: NA
cdr3_length: 11
cdr3_nt: TGTGCCTGGAGTAGGGGAGGCGGCTACACCTTC
cdr3_aa: CAWSRGGGYTF

j_call: TRBJ2-7
v_call: TRBV5-1
d_call: NA
clone_size: once
cdr3_length: 13
cdr3_nt: TGCGCCAGCAGCTTGGACCTAGCAGGGGAGCAGTACTTC
cdr3_aa: CASSLDLAGEQYF

j_call: TRBJ2-7
v_call: TRBV4-2
d_call: NA
clone_size: NA
cdr3_length: 12
cdr3_nt: TGTGCCAGCAGCCAAGATACCTACGAGCAGTACTTC
cdr3_aa: CASSQDTYEQYF

j_call: TRBJ2-5
v_call: TRBV20-1
d_call: NA
clone_size: NA
cdr3_length: 10
cdr3_nt: TGCAGTGCTAGCGATGAGACCCAGTACTTC
cdr3_aa: CSASDETQYF

j_call: TRBJ2-2
v_call: TRBV11-2
d_call: NA
clone_size: NA
cdr3_length: 15
cdr3_nt: TGTGCCACCTCACTTCGGGGGGCGGGCACCGGGGAGCTGTTTTTT
cdr3_aa: CATSLRGAGTGELFF

j_call: TRBJ2-7
v_call: TRBV19
d_call: TRBD1
clone_size: NA
cdr3_length: 15
cdr3_nt: TGTGCCAGTAGTAAGGCCGATCCGGACAGGTACGAGCAGTACTTC
cdr3_aa: CASSKADPDRYEQYF

j_call: TRBJ2-7
v_call: TRBV4-1
d_call: TRBD2
clone_size: once
cdr3_length: 19
cdr3_nt: TGCGCCAGCAGCCAAGATGGACTAGCGGGGGGGCCAGGGTCCTACGAGCAGTACTTC
cdr3_aa: CASSQDGLAGGPGSYEQYF

j_call: TRBJ1-2
v_call: TRBV5-4
d_call: NA
clone_size: NA
cdr3_length: 13
cdr3_nt: TGTGCCAGCAGCTTGAGGTCTAACTATGGCTACACCTTC
cdr3_aa: CASSLRSNYGYTF

j_call: TRBJ2-5
v_call: TRBV2
d_call: NA
clone_size: NA
cdr3_length: 12
cdr3_nt: TGTGCCAGCAGTGCGACCGGAGAGACCCAGTACTTC
cdr3_aa: CASSATGETQYF

j_call: TRBJ1-1
v_call: TRBV19
d_call: NA
clone_size: NA
cdr3_length: 14
cdr3_nt: TGTGCCAGCCGACGTGGGGATACGAACACTGAAGCTTTCTTT
cdr3_aa: CASRRGDTNTEAFF

j_call: TRBJ2-7
v_call: TRBV5-1
d_call: NA
clone_size: NA
cdr3_length: 11
cdr3_nt: TGCGCCAGCAGCGGCAGTAGCGAGCAGTACTTC
cdr3_aa: CASSGSSEQYF

j_call: TRBJ1-1
v_call: TRBV9
d_call: NA
clone_size: NA
cdr3_length: 15
cdr3_nt: TGTGCCAGCAGCGTAGACCCGAGAGGGAGTACTGAAGCTTTCTTT
cdr3_aa: CASSVDPRGSTEAFF

j_call: TRBJ2-2
v_call: TRBV11-3
d_call: NA
clone_size: NA
cdr3_length: 14
cdr3_nt: TGTGCCAGCAGCCGCGACGGACCCACCGGGGAGCTGTTTTTT
cdr3_aa: CASSRDGPTGELFF

j_call: TRBJ1-3
v_call: TRBV2
d_call: NA
clone_size: few
cdr3_length: 15
cdr3_nt: TGTGCCAGCAGACCGGACATATTCTCTGGAAACACCATATATTTT
cdr3_aa: CASRPDIFSGNTIYF

j_call: TRBJ2-1
v_call: TRBV18
d_call: TRBD2
clone_size: NA
cdr3_length: 17
cdr3_nt: TGTGCCAGCTCACGAGGAGCCGGGACTAGCGGGTACAATGAGCAGTTCTTC
cdr3_aa: CASSRGAGTSGYNEQFF

j_call: TRBJ2-2
v_call: TRBV14
d_call: NA
clone_size: NA
cdr3_length: 18
cdr3_nt: TGTGCCAGCAGCCAGCCCTCCGATAGGGGGGTCGACACCGGGGAGCTGTTTTTT
cdr3_aa: CASSQPSDRGVDTGELFF

j_call: TRBJ2-2
v_call: TRBV2
d_call: NA
clone_size: NA
cdr3_length: 15
cdr3_nt: TGTGCCAGCAGTGAAGGCGTTCGCAGGACCGGGGAGCTGTTTTTT
cdr3_aa: CASSEGVRRTGELFF

j_call: TRBJ1-1
v_call: TRBV19
d_call: TRBD1
clone_size: NA
cdr3_length: 14
cdr3_nt: TGTGCCAGTAGGGAAAGGGACAGGGAGACGTGGGCTTTCTTT
cdr3_aa: CASRERDRETWAFF

j_call: TRBJ2-7
v_call: TRBV11-2
d_call: NA
clone_size: NA
cdr3_length: 15
cdr3_nt: TGTGCCAGCAGCTTATTCGAGCCAGGGGGGTACGAGCAGTACTTC
cdr3_aa: CASSLFEPGGYEQYF